This TCR beta chain was identified in a study of a mutant IDH1 vaccine in newly diagnosed glioma. Study at large: Onset of vaccination occurred 4-6 weeks following radiotherapy alone, or with temozolomide cycles. Treated patients comprised 62.5% males and approximately 40% females, mean age around 40 years.

As to this clone: What it recognizes is unknown.

The CDR3 runs 12 residues. Trimming took off 8 bases at V and 5 bases at J, with 13 bases between the two ends. CDR1 is MNHNS, CDR2 SASEGT, per germline. The protocol was immunoSEQ multiplex PCR, while the TCRdb copy is restricted to in-frame clones and leaves out a portion. The data hold about 60,000 clones, with 84% observed a single time. Time point meaning: week 11, during vaccination. Each dose delivered 300 ug of mutant IDH1 20-mer peptide subcutaneously with imiquimod. The sequenced sample was PBMCs, obtained from a glioma patient whose treatment included an IDH1 peptide vaccine. V usage is TRBV6-1 and J usage is TRBJ2-7; TRBD1 is a possible D gene (6 bases). This clonotype was obtained from a woman in her forties or fifties with glioma. The CDR3 spells CASAPNRDEQYF. The CDR3 nucleotides are TGTGCCAGCGCCCCAAACAGGGACGAGCAGTACTTC.